This record covers a single T cell receptor beta chain. Its antigen specificity is not known. No clone much larger than this one lies a single base away; base qualities are absent. V is reduced by 6 bases and J by 2 bases, leaving a spacing of 15 bases between them. From cysteine to phenylalanine, the CDR3 is 15 amino acids long. Of the read, only the CDR3 DNA is kept; its 45 bases are in frame from base 1. CDR1 and CDR2 are drawn from the germline V gene: MNHEY, SVGAGI. The sample originates from a study of shared clonotypes between healthy human individuals (dated by TCRdb to between 2020 and 2021). Context from the whole study: The cohort included three men and a couple of women between 18 and 49 years of age. For each donor, CD4 naive and CD4 memory were each run on three plates, CD8 naive on two plates, and CD8 memory on one plate. To estimate repertoire size and how much clonotypes are shared between individuals, the study performed deep sequencing of blood TCR repertoires from roughly five healthy adults. To increase sequencing depth and limit assay-specific biases, different laboratories used diverse techniques to prepare libraries and sequence TCR repertoires. Leukapheresis yielded between about 0.85 and 9.5 billion PBMCs per donor. The research as a whole found: Rarefaction of sorted-subset datasets indicated incomplete sequencing despite the large sequencing depth. Because the study included only a small number of donors, the genetic and exposure-history diversity represented was limited. Sharing across a few donors was observed for around 5% of naive CD4, less than 4% of naive CD8, over 2% of memory CD4, and around 0.44% of memory CD8 clonotypes. Higher generation probabilities were observed for clonotypes shared by all four sorted-subset donors than for non-shared clonotypes. Pairwise subsampling indicated that sequencing depth was expected to affect the degree of clonotype sharing among donors. Naive subsets generally had larger estimated clonotype richness than memory subsets did. Only blood was sampled, and tissue TCR repertoires likely differ from those in blood.

Using the deep immunoSEQ assay, TCR CDR3 regions were amplified from genomic DNA by multiplex PCR. For each cell subset, the extracted genomic DNA was distributed evenly across all wells of several immunoSEQ 96-well plates, and each plate served as one replicate. For sorted subsets, approximately 190 ng genomic DNA, equal to 25,000 to 35,000 T cell genomes, was loaded into each replicate PCR. Purified libraries were quantified with a Qubit 3.0 fluorometer, sized on a Bioanalyzer 2100, and re-quantified with the KAPA Library Quantification kit. Each immunoSEQ 96-well plate was sequenced on its own single-read 150-cycle Illumina NextSeq 550 flow cell. The published analysis was carried out like this. Because only junctional sequences without quality scores were contained in the immunoSEQ output, filtering matching that applied to full-length reads could not be performed. To assign V/J genes and CDR3, sequences were annotated using PyIR, a Python wrapper for IgBLAST v1.9, with IMGT germline references. Reads were removed for weak V/J assignments (E-value above 1e-6), missing CDR3, stop codons, out-of-frame junctions, or ambiguous translated residues. V3J clonotypes were defined by identical inferred V gene, J gene, and CDR3 amino acid sequence. To compute the percentage overlap between repertoires, the number of shared unique clonotypes was divided by the size of the smaller repertoire. RTK rarefaction, the Chao1 estimator, and Recon v2.1 estimates of unobserved clonotypes were used to assess repertoire richness. Generation probabilities for all TCRbeta clonotypes obtained by the gDNA method from several donors were computed using OLGA. TCRdb provides this immuneACCESS table in a form limited to in-frame rearrangements. Some clones are lacking; in checked studies, under half of them reflect an unresolved V gene, and why the rest are absent is not known. V and J calls and clone size are as listed in that table; D and trimming were resolved from the DNA. This sample holds approximately 2.4 million clones; roughly 95% were observed only once. The ten most abundant clones make up around 0.13% of the sample.

Donors were healthy HIV-negative adults with no recently reported acute infections or vaccinations. Only Caucasian adults living in Nashville, Tennessee, USA were represented among the donors. CD4+ T cells were enriched through magnetic negative selection, after which naive cells were positively selected on CD45RA and the remaining negative fraction served as the memory subset. Blood was obtained by leukapheresis, after which PBMCs were separated by Ficoll-Histopaque density gradient centrifugation and cryopreserved in liquid nitrogen vapor phase. Purity and quantity of every magnetically sorted T cell population were checked by analytical flow cytometry. Genomic DNA was isolated from every sorted fraction and measured by UV absorbance on a Nanodrop 2000c.

Sequenced input: naive CD4+ T cells sorted from blood. The sample's cell subset or site label, decoded: CD45RA+ positively selected. This receptor was obtained from a man aged 18 to 29 in good health. The chain is assembled from TRBV6-5 and TRBJ2-3; tentative D gene TRBD2, with 5 bases matching. The CDR3 has the sequence CASSVVPDYTDTQYF. DNA sequence: TGTGCCAGCAGCGTCGTACCAGACTACACAGATACGCAGTATTTT.